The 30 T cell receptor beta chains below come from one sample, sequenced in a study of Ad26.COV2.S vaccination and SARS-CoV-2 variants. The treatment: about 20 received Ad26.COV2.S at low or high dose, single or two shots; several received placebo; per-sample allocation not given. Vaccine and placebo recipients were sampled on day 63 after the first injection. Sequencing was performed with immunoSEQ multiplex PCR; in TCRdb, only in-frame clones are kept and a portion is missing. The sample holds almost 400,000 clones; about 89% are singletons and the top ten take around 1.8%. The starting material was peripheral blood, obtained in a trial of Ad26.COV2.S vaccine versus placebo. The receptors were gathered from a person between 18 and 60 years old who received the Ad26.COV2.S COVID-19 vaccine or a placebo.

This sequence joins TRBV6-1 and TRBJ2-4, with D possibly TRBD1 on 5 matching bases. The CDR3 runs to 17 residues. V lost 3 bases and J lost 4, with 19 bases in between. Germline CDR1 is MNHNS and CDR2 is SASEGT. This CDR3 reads CASSDSGRDPTKNIQYF. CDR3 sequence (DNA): TGTGCCAGCAGTGATTCGGGCAGGGATCCAACTAAAAACATTCAGTACTTC.

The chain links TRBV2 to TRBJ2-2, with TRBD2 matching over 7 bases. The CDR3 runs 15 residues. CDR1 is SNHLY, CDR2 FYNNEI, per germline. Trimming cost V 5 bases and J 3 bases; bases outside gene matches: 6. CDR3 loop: CASSKASGDTGELFF. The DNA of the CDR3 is TGTGCCAGCAGTAAGGCTAGCGGTGACACCGGGGAGCTGTTTTTT.

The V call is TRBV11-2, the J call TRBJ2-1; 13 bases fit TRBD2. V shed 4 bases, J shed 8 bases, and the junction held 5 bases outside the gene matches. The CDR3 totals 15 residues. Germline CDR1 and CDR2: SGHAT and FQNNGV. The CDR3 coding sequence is TGTGCCAGCAGCTCTACTAGCGGGAGGGTGGATGAGCAGTTCTTC. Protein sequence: CASSSTSGRVDEQFF.

CDR3 DNA: TGTGCCATCAGTGCATTAGCGGGAGGGCCTCACAATGAGCAGTTCTTC. Its protein is CAISALAGGPHNEQFF. This sequence joins TRBV10-3 and TRBJ2-1; 11 positions agree with TRBD2. The ends lost 4 bases at V and 5 bases at J; junction bases unmatched: 7. The CDR3 has 16 amino acids. Looked up from germline, CDR1 is ENHRY and CDR2 is SYGVKD.

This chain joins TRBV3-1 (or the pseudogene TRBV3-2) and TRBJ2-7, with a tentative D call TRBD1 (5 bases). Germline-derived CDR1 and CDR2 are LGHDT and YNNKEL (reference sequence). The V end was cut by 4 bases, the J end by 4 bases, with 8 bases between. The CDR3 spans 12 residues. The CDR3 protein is CASSPQGYEQYF. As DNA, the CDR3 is TGTGCCAGCAGCCCTCAGGGTTACGAGCAGTACTTC.

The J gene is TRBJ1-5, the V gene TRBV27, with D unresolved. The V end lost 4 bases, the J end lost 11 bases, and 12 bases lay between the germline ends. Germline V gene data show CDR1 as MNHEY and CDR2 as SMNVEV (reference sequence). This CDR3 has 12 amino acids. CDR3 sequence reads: CASSYLGQAQHF. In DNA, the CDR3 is TGTGCCAGCAGTTACCTAGGGCAGGCCCAGCATTTT.

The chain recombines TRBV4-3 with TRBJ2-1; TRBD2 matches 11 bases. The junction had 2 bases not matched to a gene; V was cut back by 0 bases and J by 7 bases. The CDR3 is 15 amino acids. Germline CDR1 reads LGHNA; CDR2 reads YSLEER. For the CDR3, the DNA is TGCGCCAGCAGCCAAGAGGGACTAGCGGAGAATGAGCAGTTCTTC. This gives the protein CASSQEGLAENEQFF.

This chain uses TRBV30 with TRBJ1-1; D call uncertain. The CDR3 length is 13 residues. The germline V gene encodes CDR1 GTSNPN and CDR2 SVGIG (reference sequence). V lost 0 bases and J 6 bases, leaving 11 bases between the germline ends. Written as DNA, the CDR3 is TGTGCCTGGAGTGTTGAAGGTGGTGCTGAAGCTTTCTTT. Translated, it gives CAWSVEGGAEAFF.

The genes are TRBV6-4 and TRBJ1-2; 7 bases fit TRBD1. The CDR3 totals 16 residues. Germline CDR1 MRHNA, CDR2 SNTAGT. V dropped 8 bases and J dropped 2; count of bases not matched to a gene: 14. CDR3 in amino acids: CASLQNDGTANYGYTF. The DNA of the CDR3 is TGTGCCAGCCTCCAAAACGACGGGACAGCAAACTATGGCTACACCTTC.

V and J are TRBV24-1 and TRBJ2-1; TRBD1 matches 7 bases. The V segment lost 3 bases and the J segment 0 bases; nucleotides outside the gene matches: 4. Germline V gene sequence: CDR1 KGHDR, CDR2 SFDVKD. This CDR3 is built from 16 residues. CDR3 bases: TGTGCCACCAGTGATATGACAGGGTCCTCCTACAATGAGCAGTTCTTC. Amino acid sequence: CATSDMTGSSYNEQFF.

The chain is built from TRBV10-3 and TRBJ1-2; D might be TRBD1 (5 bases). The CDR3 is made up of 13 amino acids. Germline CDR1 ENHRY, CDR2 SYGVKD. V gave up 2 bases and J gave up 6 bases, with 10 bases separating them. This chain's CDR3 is CAISEGQLNGYTF. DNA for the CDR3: TGTGCCATCAGTGAGGGACAACTGAATGGCTACACCTTC.

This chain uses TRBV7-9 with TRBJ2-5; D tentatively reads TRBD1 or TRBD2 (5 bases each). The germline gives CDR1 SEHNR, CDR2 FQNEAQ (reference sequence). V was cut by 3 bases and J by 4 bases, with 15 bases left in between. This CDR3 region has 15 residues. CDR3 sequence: CASSLQGPGRETQYF. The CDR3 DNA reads TGTGCCAGCAGCTTGCAGGGCCCGGGGCGAGAGACCCAGTACTTC.

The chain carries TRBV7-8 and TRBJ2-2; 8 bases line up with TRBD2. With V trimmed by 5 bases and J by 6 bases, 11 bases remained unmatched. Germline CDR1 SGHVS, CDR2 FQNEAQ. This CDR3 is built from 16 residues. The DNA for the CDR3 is TGTGCCAGCAGCCAGTTATCGGGAGGGGAGGCCGGGGAGCTGTTTTTT. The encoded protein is CASSQLSGGEAGELFF.

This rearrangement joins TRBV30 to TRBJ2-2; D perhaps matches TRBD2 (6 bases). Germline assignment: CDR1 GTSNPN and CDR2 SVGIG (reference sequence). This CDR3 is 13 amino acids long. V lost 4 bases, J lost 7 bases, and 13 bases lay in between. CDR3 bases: TGTGCCTGGATGGAGGGGATGGTCGGGGAGCTGTTTTTT. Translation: CAWMEGMVGELFF.

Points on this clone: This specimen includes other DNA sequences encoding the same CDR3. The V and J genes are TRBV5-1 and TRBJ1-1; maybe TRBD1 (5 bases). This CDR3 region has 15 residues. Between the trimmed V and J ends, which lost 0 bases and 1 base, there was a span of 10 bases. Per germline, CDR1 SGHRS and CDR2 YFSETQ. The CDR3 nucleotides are TGCGCCAGCAGCTTGGTAGGGCAGGGGAACACTGAAGCTTTCTTT. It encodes CASSLVGQGNTEAFF.

This CDR3 is CASSQDRVGGQGARNEQFF. CDR3 bases: TGCGCCAGCAGCCAAGATCGAGTTGGAGGACAGGGGGCGAGAAATGAGCAGTTCTTC. The chain couples TRBV4-1 to TRBJ2-1; 11 bases line up with TRBD1. The ends lost 0 bases at V and 7 bases at J; junction bases unmatched: 14. Germline loops: CDR1 MGHRA, CDR2 YSYEKL. The CDR3 sequence is 19 residues long.

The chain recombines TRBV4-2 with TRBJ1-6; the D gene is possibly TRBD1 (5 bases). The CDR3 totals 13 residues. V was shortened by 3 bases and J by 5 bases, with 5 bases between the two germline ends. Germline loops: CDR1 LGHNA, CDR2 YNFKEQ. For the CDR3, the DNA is TGTGCCAGCAGCCAGGGGGATAATTCACCCCTCCACTTT. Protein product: CASSQGDNSPLHF.

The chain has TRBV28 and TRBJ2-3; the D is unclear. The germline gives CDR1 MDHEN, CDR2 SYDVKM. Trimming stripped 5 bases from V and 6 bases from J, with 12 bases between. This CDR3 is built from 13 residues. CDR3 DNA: TGTGCCAGCAGTACCCTTGGGGTGGATACGCAGTATTTT. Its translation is CASSTLGVDTQYF.

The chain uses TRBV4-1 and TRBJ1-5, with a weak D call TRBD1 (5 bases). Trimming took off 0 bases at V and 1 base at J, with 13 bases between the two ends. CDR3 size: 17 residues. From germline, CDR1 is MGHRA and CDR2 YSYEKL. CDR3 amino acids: CASSQEGDLRSNQPQHF. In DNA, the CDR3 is TGCGCCAGCAGCCAAGAAGGGGACCTCAGAAGCAATCAGCCCCAGCATTTT.

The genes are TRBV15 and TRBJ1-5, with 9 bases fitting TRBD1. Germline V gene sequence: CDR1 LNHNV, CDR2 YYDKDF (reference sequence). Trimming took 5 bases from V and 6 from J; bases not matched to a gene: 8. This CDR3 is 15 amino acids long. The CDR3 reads CATSSPGTGSQPQHF. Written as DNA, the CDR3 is TGTGCCACCAGCTCTCCAGGGACAGGGTCTCAGCCCCAGCATTTT.

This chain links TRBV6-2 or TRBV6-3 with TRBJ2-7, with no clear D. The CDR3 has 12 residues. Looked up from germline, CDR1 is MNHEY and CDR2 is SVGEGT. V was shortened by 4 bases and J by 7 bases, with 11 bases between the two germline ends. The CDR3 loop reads CASSFPLWEQYF. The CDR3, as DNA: TGTGCCAGCAGTTTCCCCCTCTGGGAGCAGTACTTC.

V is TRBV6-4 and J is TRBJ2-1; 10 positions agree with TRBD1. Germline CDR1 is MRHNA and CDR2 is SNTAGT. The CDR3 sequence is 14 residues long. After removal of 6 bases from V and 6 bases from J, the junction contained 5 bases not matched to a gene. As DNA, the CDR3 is TGTGCCAGCAGGCGGACAGGGGGAAGCAATGAGCAGTTCTTC. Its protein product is CASRRTGGSNEQFF.

The CDR3 loop reads CASSTGQSLTYGYTF. CDR3 in DNA: TGTGCCAGCAGTACAGGACAGTCATTAACCTATGGCTACACCTTC. The V call is TRBV28, the J call TRBJ1-2; D is perhaps TRBD1 (6 bases). The CDR3 has 15 amino acids. V dropped 5 bases and J dropped 4 bases, with 17 bases sitting between them. Looked up from germline, CDR1 is MDHEN and CDR2 is SYDVKM.

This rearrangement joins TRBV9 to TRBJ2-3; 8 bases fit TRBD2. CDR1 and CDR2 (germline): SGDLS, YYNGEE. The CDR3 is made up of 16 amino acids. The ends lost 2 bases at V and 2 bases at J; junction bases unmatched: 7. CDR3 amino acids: CASSVNSGTLTDTQYF. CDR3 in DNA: TGTGCCAGCAGCGTTAATAGCGGGACCCTCACAGATACGCAGTATTTT. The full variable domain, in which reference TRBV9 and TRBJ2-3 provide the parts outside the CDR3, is DSGVTQTPKHLITATGQRVTLRCSPRSGDLSVYWYQQSLDQGLQFLIQYYNGEERAKGNILERFSAQQFPDLHSELNLSSLELGDSALYFCASSVNSGTLTDTQYFGPGTRLTVL.

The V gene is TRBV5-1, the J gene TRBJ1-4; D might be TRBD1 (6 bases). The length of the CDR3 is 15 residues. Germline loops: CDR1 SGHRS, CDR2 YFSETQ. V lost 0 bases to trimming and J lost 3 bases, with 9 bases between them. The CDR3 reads CASSLAPGANEKLFF. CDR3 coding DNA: TGCGCCAGCAGCTTGGCCCCAGGGGCTAATGAAAAACTGTTTTTT.

DNA for the CDR3: TGTGCCAGCAGTTTCCAGAGCGGGAGATACGAGCAGTACTTC. Amino acids: CASSFQSGRYEQYF. The rearrangement links TRBV28 to TRBJ2-7; 8 nucleotides line up with TRBD2. In germline, CDR1 is MDHEN, CDR2 SYDVKM. The V gene end was trimmed by 3 bases and the J gene end by 4 bases; junction bases not matched to a gene: 5. This CDR3 spans 14 amino acids.

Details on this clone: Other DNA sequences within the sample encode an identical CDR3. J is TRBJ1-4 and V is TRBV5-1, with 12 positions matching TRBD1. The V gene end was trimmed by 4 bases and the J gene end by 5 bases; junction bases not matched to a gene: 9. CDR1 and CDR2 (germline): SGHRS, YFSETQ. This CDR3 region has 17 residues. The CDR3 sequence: CASSHRDRGLENEKLFF. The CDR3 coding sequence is TGCGCCAGCAGCCACCGGGACAGGGGGCTCGAAAATGAAAAACTGTTTTTT. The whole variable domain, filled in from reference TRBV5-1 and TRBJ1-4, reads KAGVTQTPRYLIKTRGQQVTLSCSPISGHRSVSWYQQTPGQGLQFLFEYFSETQRNKGNFPGRFSGRQFSNSRSEMNVSTLELGDSALYLCASSHRDRGLENEKLFFGSGTQLSVL.

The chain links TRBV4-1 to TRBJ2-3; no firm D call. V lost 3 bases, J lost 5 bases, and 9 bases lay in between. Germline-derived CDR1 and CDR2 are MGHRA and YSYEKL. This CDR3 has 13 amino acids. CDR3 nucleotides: TGCGCCAGCAGCCACACCTTGCGAGATACGCAGTATTTT. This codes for CASSHTLRDTQYF.

CDR3 coding DNA: TGTGCCAGCAACAAGGGGTACAGGGGGGACTACGAGCAGTACTTC. Residues: CASNKGYRGDYEQYF. The chain carries TRBV11-3 and TRBJ2-7, with TRBD1 identical over 8 bases. With 7 bases clipped from V and 3 bases from J, the junction kept 11 bases outside the gene matches. CDR1 and CDR2 (germline): SGHNT, YENEEA. This CDR3 is 15 amino acids long.

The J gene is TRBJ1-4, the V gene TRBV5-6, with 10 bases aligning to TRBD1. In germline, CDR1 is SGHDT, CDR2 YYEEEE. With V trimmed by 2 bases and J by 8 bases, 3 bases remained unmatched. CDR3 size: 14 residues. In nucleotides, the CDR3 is TGTGCCAGCAGCTTCCGGGACAGGGGAGAAAAACTGTTTTTT. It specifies CASSFRDRGEKLFF.